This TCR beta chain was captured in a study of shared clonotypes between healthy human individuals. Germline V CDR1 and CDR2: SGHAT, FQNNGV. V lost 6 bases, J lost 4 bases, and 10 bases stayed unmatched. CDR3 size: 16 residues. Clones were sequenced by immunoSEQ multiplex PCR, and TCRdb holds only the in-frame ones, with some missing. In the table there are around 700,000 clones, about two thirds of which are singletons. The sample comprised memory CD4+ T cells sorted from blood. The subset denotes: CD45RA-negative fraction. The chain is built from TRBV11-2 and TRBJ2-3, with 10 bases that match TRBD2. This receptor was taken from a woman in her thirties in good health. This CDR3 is CASSSKAGGFADTQYF. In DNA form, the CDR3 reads TGTGCCAGCAGTTCCAAAGCGGGAGGGTTTGCAGATACGCAGTATTTT.